This T cell receptor beta chain derives from a study of cytomegalovirus exposure and HLA in healthy donors. Overall study: The early release's HLA-typed donors yielded approximately 85 million unique TCRs. General study results and limits: A classifier reportedly called cytomegalovirus status with high sensitivity and specificity.

13 Jbeta primers and 60 Vbeta primers were used for the PCR. Libraries were prepared by immunoSEQ multiplex PCR; TCRdb keeps only in-frame clonotypes and omits some of them. Here the sample spans about 190,000 clones, roughly 73% being singletons. The CDR3 is 13 amino acids. CDR1 is LNHDA, CDR2 SQIVND, per germline (reference sequence). V was clipped by 8 bases and J by 0 bases, with 9 bases between them. Concerning this clone: The target antigen is unknown.

The sequenced sample consisted of PBMCs. The receptor comes from a woman aged 30 to 39 in good health and CMV-seronegative. The chain has TRBV19 and TRBJ2-3; D is uncertain. CDR3 sequence: CASGDSSTDTQYF. Here the CDR3 DNA reads TGTGCCAGTGGCGACTCTAGCACAGATACGCAGTATTTT.